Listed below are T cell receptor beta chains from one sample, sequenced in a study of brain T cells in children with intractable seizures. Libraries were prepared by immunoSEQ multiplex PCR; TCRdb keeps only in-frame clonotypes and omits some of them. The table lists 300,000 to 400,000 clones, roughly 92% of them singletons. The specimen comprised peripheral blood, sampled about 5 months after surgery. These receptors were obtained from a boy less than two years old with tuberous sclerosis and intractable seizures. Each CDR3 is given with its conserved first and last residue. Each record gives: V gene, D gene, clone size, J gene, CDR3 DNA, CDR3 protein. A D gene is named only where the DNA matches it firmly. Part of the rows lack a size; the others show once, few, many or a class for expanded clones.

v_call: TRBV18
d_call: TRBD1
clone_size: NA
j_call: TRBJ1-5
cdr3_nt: TGTGCCAGCTCCCCGGACAGGGGCCAACAGCCCCAGCATTTT
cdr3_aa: CASSPDRGQQPQHF

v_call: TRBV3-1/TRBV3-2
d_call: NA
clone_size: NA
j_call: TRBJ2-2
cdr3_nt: TGTGCCAGCAGCCCACCGGGACATACCGGGGAGCTGTTTTTT
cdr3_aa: CASSPPGHTGELFF

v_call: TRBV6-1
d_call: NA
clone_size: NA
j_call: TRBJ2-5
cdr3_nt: TGTGCCAGCAGTGAATTTTGGGGCGGAGAAGAGACCCAGTACTTC
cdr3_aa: CASSEFWGGEETQYF

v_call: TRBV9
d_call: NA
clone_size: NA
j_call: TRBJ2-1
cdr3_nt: TGTGCCAGCAGCCCCTTGCGGAGCTCCTCCTACAATGAGCAGTTCTTC
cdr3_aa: CASSPLRSSSYNEQFF

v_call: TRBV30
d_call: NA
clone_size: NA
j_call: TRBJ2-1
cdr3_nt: TGTGCCTGGTCGGACGGGATAAGCAATGAGCAGTTCTTC
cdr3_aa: CAWSDGISNEQFF

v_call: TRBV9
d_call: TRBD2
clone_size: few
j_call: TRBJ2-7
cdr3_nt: TGTGCCAGCAGCGTAGGGACTAGCGGGAGGTACGAGCAGTACTTC
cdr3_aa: CASSVGTSGRYEQYF

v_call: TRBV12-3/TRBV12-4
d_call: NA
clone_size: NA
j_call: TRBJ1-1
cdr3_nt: TGTGCCAGCAGTTTTGTGGGTAGGACTGAAGCTTTCTTT
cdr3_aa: CASSFVGRTEAFF

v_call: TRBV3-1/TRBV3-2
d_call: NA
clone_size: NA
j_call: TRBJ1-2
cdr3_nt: TGTGCCAGCAGCCAAGGCGGTGGCGGCTACACCTTC
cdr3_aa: CASSQGGGGYTF

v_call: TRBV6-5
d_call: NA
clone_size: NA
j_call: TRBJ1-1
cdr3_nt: TGTGCCAGCAGGTTTACAAAGGGCACTGAAGCTTTCTTT
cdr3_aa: CASRFTKGTEAFF

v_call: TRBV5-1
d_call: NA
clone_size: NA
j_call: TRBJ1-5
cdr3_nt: TGCGCCAGCAGCTTGAGGGGGGGTGATCAGCCCCAGCATTTT
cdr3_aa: CASSLRGGDQPQHF

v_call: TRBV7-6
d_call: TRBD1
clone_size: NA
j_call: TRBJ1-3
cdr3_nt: TGTGCCAGCAGCTTAGGAGGACAGGTCTCTGGAAACACCATATATTTT
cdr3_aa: CASSLGGQVSGNTIYF

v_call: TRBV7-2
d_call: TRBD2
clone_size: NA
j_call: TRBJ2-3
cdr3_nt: TGTGCCAGCAGCTTAGCGCGGGCTAGCGGGGGTCGGAGAGATACGCAGTATTTT
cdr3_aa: CASSLARASGGRRDTQYF

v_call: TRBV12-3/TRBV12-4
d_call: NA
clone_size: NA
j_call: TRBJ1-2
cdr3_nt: TGTGCCAGCAGCGAAGGTGATGGCTACACCTTC
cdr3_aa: CASSEGDGYTF

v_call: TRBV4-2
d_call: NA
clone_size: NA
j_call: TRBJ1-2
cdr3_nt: TGTGCCAGCAGCCTCCTCGGGAAAGGGGATAACTATGGCTACACCTTC
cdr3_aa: CASSLLGKGDNYGYTF

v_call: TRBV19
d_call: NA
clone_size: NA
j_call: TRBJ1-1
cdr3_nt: TGTGCCAGTAGTATCGGGGCCGGACAGAACACTGAAGCTTTCTTT
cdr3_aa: CASSIGAGQNTEAFF

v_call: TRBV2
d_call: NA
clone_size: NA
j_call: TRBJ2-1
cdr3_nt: TGTGCCAGCAGTGACGAGTCCCTCTCCTACAATGAGCAGTTCTTC
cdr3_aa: CASSDESLSYNEQFF

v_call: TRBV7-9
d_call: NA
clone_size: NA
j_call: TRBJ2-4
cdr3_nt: TGTGCCAGCAGCCAGGACGGGGTAGCCAAAAACATTCAGTACTTC
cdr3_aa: CASSQDGVAKNIQYF

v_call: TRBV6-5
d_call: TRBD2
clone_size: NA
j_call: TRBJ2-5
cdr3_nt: TGTGCCAGCAGTTACGGGACTAGCGGGGGGGCTGAGACCCAGTACTTC
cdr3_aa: CASSYGTSGGAETQYF

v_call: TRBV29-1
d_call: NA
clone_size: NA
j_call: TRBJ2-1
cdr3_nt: TGCAGTAAGGGATGGACCTACAATGAGCAGTTCTTC
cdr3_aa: CSKGWTYNEQFF

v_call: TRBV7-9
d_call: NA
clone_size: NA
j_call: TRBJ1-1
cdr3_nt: TGTGCCAGCAGACCCACAGCGAACACTGAAGCTTTCTTT
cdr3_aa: CASRPTANTEAFF

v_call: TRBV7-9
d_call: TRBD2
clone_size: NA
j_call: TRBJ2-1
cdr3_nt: TGTGCCAGCAGCCCAGGACTAGCGAGTGACGAGCAGTTCTTC
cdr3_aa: CASSPGLASDEQFF

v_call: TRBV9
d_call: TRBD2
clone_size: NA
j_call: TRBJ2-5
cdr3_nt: TGTGCCAGCAGCGCCTCACTAGCGGGGGGGCCTGGGACCCAGTACTTC
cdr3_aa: CASSASLAGGPGTQYF

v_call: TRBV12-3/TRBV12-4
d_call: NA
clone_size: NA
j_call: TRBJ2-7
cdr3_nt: TGTGCCAGCAGCAGCGGGCCACGGGGGCAGTACTTC
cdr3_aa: CASSSGPRGQYF

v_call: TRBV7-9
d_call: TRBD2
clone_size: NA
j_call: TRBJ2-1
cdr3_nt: TGTGCCAGCAGCCCAGGACTAGATCTCTACAATGAGCAGTTCTTC
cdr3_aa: CASSPGLDLYNEQFF

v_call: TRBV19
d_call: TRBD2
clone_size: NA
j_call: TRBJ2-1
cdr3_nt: TGTGCCAGTAGTGTACTAGCGGCATACAATGAGCAGTTCTTC
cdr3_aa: CASSVLAAYNEQFF

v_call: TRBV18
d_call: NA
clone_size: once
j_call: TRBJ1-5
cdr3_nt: TGTGCCAGCTCACCCCGAGGTGGCAGGCCACTTTCGAGTGTTCAGCCCCAGCATTTT
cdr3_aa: CASSPRGGRPLSSVQPQHF

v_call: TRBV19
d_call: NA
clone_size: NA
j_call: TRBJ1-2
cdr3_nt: TGTGCCAGTACCCTCAGGGGCGTGGACTATGGCTACACCTTC
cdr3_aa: CASTLRGVDYGYTF

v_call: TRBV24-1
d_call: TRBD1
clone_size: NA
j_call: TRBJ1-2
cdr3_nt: TGTGCCACCAGTGATGGACAGGGGGCGTCTGGCTACACCTTC
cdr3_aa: CATSDGQGASGYTF

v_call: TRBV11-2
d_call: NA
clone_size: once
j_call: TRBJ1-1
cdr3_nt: TGTGCCAGCAGCCCGATCCAATGGACTGAAGCTTTCTTT
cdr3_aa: CASSPIQWTEAFF

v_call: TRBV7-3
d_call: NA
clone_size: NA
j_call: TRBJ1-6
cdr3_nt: TGTGCCAGCAGCTTAGGGCAGGGTGGTTCACCCCTCCACTTT
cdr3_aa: CASSLGQGGSPLHF

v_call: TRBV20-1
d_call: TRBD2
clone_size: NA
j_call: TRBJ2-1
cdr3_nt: TGCAGTGCTAGTTCCCTGCTAGCGGGAGGAACGATGGTAAATGAGCAGTTCTTC
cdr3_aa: CSASSLLAGGTMVNEQFF

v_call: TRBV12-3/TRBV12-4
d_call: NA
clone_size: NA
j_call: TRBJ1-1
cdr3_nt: TGTGCCAGCAGTTTAACAGGGAGGACTGAAGCTTTCTTT
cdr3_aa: CASSLTGRTEAFF

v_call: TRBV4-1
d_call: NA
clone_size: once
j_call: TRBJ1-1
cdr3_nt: TGCGCCAGCAGCCCTAAGCCTGTCACGGACACTGAAGCTTTCTTT
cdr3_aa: CASSPKPVTDTEAFF

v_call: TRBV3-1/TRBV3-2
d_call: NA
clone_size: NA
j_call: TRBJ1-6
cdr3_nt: TGTGCCAGCAGCCCCGTAACAGGGCCGAGCTCCTATAATTCACCCCTCCACTTT
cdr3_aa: CASSPVTGPSSYNSPLHF

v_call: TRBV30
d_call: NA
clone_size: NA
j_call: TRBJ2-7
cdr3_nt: TGTGCTTTAGGGTGGGAGACGTCCTACGAGCAGTACTTC
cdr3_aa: CALGWETSYEQYF

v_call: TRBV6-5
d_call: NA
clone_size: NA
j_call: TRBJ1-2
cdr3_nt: TGTGCCAGCGCCACGACGGGGGCGGGCTACACCTTC
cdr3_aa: CASATTGAGYTF

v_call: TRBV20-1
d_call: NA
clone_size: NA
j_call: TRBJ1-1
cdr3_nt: TGCAGTGCTAGCCCAAGCATGAGAGCTTTCTTT
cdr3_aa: CSASPSMRAFF

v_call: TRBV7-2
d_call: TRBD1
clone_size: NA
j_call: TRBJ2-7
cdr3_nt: TGTGCCAGCAGCTTAGGAAGGGAACCGGGACAGGCACCCTACGAGCAGTACTTC
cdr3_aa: CASSLGREPGQAPYEQYF

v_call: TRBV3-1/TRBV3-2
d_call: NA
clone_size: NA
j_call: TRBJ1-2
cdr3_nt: TGTGCCAGCAGCCGCGCGGGAAGGGGCGACTATGGCTACACCTTC
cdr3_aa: CASSRAGRGDYGYTF

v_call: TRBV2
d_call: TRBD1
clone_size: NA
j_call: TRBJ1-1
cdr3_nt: TGTGCCAGCAGTGACCGGACAGGGGGCCTTAGTGAAGCTTTCTTT
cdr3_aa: CASSDRTGGLSEAFF

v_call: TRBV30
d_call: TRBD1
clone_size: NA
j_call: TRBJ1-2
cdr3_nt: TGTGCCTGCCCCTCGGACAGGGCCCTGTATGGCTACACCTTC
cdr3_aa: CACPSDRALYGYTF

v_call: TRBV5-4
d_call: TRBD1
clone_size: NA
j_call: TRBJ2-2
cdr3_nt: TGTGCCAGCAGACACGACAGGGGGCTCAGCACCGGGGAGCTGTTTTTT
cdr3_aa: CASRHDRGLSTGELFF

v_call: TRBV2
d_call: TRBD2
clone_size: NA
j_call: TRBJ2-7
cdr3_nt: TGTGCCACTCGGCGGGGGGGCGGCTCCTACGAGCAGTACTTC
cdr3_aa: CATRRGGGSYEQYF

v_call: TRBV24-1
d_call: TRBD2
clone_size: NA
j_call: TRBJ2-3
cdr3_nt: TGTGCCACCAGTGATTACAGGAACGGGGGAGGGGCAGATACGCAGTATTTT
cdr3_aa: CATSDYRNGGGADTQYF

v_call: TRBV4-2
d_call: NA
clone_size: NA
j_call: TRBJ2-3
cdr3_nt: TGTGCCAGCAGCCAAGACAGGAGCGGGCGCCGTCCCTCCATCACAGATACGCAGTATTTT
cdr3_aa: CASSQDRSGRRPSITDTQYF

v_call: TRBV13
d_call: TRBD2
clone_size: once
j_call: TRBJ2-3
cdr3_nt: TGTGCCAGCAGCTCCCCAGGTTTGAGGACTAGCGGGATCGTTCGCACAGATACGCAGTATTTT
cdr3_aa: CASSSPGLRTSGIVRTDTQYF